These 4 T cell receptor beta chains were sequenced from one sample in a study of cytomegalovirus exposure and HLA in healthy donors (dated by TCRdb to between 2016 and 2019). Library construction relied on the immunoSEQ multiplex PCR assay. The multiplex PCR relied on a mix of 60 forward primers for TCR Vbeta segments and 13 reverse primers for TCR Jbeta segments. Drawn from immuneACCESS, this table holds only the in-frame rearrangements with V and J called that TCRdb kept. Clones are partly lost; checked studies trace under half to an unresolved V gene and leave the rest unexplained. The sample contains more than 90,000 clones, about 79% of them found a single time. Under 3% of the sample goes to the ten largest clones. Sequences were obtained from PBMCs. The receptors here all came from a woman younger than 35 in good health and CMV-seropositive.

The chain has TRBV30 and TRBJ2-3; D uncertain. V lost 7 bases and J lost 4, with 9 bases in between. This CDR3 comprises 11 residues. Germline V gives CDR1 GTSNPN, CDR2 SVGIG (reference sequence). CDR3 residues: CAFSVADTQYF. The CDR3 DNA reads TGTGCCTTCTCAGTTGCAGATACGCAGTATTTT.

CDR3 amino acids: CAIGGGDGNTIYF. DNA of the CDR3: TGTGCCATCGGCGGGGGGGACGGAAACACCATATATTTT. The V and J genes are TRBV10-3 and TRBJ1-3; D is perhaps TRBD1 (5 bases). The CDR3 runs to 13 residues. Trimming pared 8 bases from V and 4 bases from J, leaving 12 bases between. CDR1 and CDR2 (germline): ENHRY, SYGVKD.

The gene calls are TRBV27 and TRBJ2-1; a possible D gene is TRBD2 (6 bases). This CDR3 is built from 12 residues. Per germline, CDR1 MNHEY and CDR2 SMNVEV (reference sequence). Trimming pared 1 base from V and 14 bases from J, leaving 12 bases between. The CDR3 reads CASSLLDGSEFF. CDR3 DNA: TGTGCCAGCAGTTTATTGGACGGGAGTGAGTTCTTC.

V is TRBV7-2 and J is TRBJ2-1; the match to TRBD2 covers 10 bases. Trimming took 2 bases from V and 0 from J; bases not matched to a gene: 7. The CDR3 runs to 18 residues. CDR1 SGHTA and CDR2 FQGNSA come from the germline V gene. The CDR3 is CASSLSRGLAVSYNEQFF. The CDR3 coding sequence is TGTGCCAGCAGCTTAAGCCGTGGACTAGCGGTCTCCTACAATGAGCAGTTCTTC.